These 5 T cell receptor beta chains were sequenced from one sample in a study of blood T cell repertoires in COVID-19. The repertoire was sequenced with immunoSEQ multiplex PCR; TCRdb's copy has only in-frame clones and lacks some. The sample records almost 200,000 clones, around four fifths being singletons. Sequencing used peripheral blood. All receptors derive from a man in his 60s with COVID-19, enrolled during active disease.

This CDR3 is CASTRLALNTGELFF. CDR3 DNA sequence: TGTGCCAGCACCCGACTAGCGCTGAACACCGGGGAGCTGTTTTTT. The chain employs TRBV9 and TRBJ2-2; 8 nucleotides line up with TRBD2. V lost 6 bases and J lost 1; bases outside the gene matches: 5. The CDR3 consists of 15 residues. The germline gives CDR1 SGDLS, CDR2 YYNGEE.

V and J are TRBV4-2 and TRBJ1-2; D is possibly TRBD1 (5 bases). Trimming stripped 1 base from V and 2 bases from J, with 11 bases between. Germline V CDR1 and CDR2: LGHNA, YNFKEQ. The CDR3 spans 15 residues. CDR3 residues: CASSQALTVNYGYTF. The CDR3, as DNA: TGTGCCAGCAGCCAAGCCCTGACAGTAAACTATGGCTACACCTTC.

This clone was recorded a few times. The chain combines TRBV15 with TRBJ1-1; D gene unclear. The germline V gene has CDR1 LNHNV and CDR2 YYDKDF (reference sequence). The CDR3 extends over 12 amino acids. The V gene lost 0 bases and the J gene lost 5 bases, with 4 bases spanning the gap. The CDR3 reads CATSRDQTEAFF. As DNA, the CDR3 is TGTGCCACCAGCAGAGATCAGACTGAAGCTTTCTTT.

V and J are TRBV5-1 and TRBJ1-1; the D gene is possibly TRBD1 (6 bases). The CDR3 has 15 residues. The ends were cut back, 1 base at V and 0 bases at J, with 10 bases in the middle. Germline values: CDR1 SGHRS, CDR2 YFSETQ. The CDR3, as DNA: TGCGCCAGCAGCTTGACCGGGACAATGAACACTGAAGCTTTCTTT. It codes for CASSLTGTMNTEAFF.

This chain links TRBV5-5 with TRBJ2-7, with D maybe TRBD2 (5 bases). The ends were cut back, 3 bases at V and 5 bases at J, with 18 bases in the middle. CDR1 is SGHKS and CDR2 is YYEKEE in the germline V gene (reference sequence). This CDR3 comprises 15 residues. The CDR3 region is CASSSSDSQRDEQYF. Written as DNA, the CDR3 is TGTGCCAGCAGCTCTTCCGACTCTCAGAGGGACGAGCAGTACTTC. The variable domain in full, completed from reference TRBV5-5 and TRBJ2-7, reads DAGVTQSPTHLIKTRGQQVTLRCSPISGHKSVSWYQQVLGQGPQFIFQYYEKEERGRGNFPDRFSARQFPNYSSELNVNALLLGDSALYLCASSSSDSQRDEQYFGPGTRLTVT.